This T cell receptor (beta chain) emerged from a study of early T cells in non-severe SARS-CoV-2 infection. Study-level information: Sequencing was performed on bulk RNA from unsorted whole blood, leaving chains unpaired. Study outcomes and limitations: Sequences matched to VDJdb favored anti-spike CD8 responses, while private and CD4 specificities were missed.

The CDR3 length is 13 residues. Germline-derived CDR1 and CDR2 are SGHTA and FQGNSA. Attached unique molecular identifiers marked individual cDNA molecules. TCRdb used MiXCR to reprocess the 5' RACE reads, holding one entry per CDR3 protein. The sample carries 20,000 to 25,000 distinct CDR3 sequences, over 4% recorded once. Points on this clonotype: Antigen: not known. The junction departs from germline at one end; a sequencing error may be responsible.

Input material: whole blood. The chain combines TRBV7-2 with TRBJ1-1; D call uncertain. The sequence was collected from an adult who was a healthcare worker with PCR-confirmed SARS-CoV-2 infection or an uninfected control (not recorded which). The CDR3 loop is CANSLVRRTEAFF. DNA of the CDR3: TGTGCCAACAGCTTAGTTCGCAGAACTGAAGCTTTCTTT.